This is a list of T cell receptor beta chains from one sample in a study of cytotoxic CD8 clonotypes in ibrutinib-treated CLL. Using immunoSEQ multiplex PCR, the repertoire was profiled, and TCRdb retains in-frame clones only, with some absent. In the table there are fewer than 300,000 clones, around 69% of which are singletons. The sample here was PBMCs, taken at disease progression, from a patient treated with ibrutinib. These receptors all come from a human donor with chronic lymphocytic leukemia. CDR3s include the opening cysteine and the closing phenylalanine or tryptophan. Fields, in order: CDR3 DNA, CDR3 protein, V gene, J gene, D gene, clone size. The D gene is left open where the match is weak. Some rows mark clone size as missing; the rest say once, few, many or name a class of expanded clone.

TGTGCCAGCCTGGGGGCGGGAGGGAAGGACTACGAGCAGTACTTC,CASLGAGGKDYEQYF,TRBV2,TRBJ2-7,TRBD2,-
TGTGCCAGCTCACCATTGTCGGGAGGGCCGAAGGACGAGCAGTACTTC,CASSPLSGGPKDEQYF,TRBV18,TRBJ2-7,TRBD2,-
TGTGCCAGCAGCTTACCCGACTCGACCTACGGTGAGCAGTTCTTC,CASSLPDSTYGEQFF,TRBV5-4,TRBJ2-1,-,-
TGCAGCGTTGCAGGCGGTCTCTGGGGGTTCCAAGAGACCCAGTACTTC,CSVAGGLWGFQETQYF,TRBV29-1,TRBJ2-5,-,-
TGTGCCAGCAGTTCCCATGCCGGGACCTCGACGGGCGGGGATCAGCCCCAGCATTTT,CASSSHAGTSTGGDQPQHF,TRBV28,TRBJ1-5,-,-
TGTGCCAGCAGCCCAGGGACAGCTGATCAGCCCCAGCATTTT,CASSPGTADQPQHF,TRBV7-9,TRBJ1-5,TRBD1,-
TGTGCCAGCAGCACACGGGACTCCACTCTGGGTGGCTACACCTTC,CASSTRDSTLGGYTF,TRBV7-8,TRBJ1-2,-,-
TGTGCCAGTAGTATTAGCAGGAGCAATGAGCAGTTCTTC,CASSISRSNEQFF,TRBV19,TRBJ2-1,-,-
TGCGCCAGCAGCCAAGGAAGCGGGAGGAACCTGGGCGAGCAGTACTTC,CASSQGSGRNLGEQYF,TRBV4-1,TRBJ2-7,TRBD2,-
TGTGCCAGCTCACTTTCGGGCGGGGGGGCAGCCGAGCAGTACTTC,CASSLSGGGAAEQYF,TRBV18,TRBJ2-7,TRBD2,-
TGCGCCAGCAGTCGGATGGCAGGGGGGGAGACCCAGTACTTC,CASSRMAGGETQYF,TRBV23-1,TRBJ2-5,-,-
TGTGCCAGCAGCTCGCAACCAGGGAGCCCTACCTACGAGCAGTACTTC,CASSSQPGSPTYEQYF,TRBV7-6,TRBJ2-7,-,-
TGCAGCGTGGGACAGGCTCTCCAAGAGACCCAGTACTTC,CSVGQALQETQYF,TRBV29-1,TRBJ2-5,TRBD1,-
TGTGCCAGCAGAAGGGTGCTAGCGGGAGTCGGTGAGCAGTTCTTC,CASRRVLAGVGEQFF,TRBV2,TRBJ2-1,TRBD2,-
TGCGCCAGCAGCACGACAGGGCCTGCAGATACGCAGTATTTT,CASSTTGPADTQYF,TRBV5-1,TRBJ2-3,TRBD1,-
TGCAGCGTGCCGATCGAGGGGGGCTATAGCTCCTACGAGCAGTACTTC,CSVPIEGGYSSYEQYF,TRBV29-1,TRBJ2-7,-,-
TGTGCCATCAGTGAGTCGCTCGCGGGAAATGACGAGCAGTACTTC,CAISESLAGNDEQYF,TRBV10-3,TRBJ2-7,-,-
TGTGCCAGCAGGGGTCCGATTTCCTACGAGCAGTACTTC,CASRGPISYEQYF,TRBV11-1,TRBJ2-7,-,-
TGTGCCAGCAGCTTAGTTAGACAGCCTAACTATGGCTACACCTTC,CASSLVRQPNYGYTF,TRBV7-8,TRBJ1-2,-,-
TGTGCCAGCAGCGTAGGGACCGATAATCAGCCCCAGCATTTT,CASSVGTDNQPQHF,TRBV9,TRBJ1-5,-,-
TGTGCCAGCTCACCACTTCAAACACAAGAGACCCAGTACTTC,CASSPLQTQETQYF,TRBV18,TRBJ2-5,-,-
TGTGCCAGCAGCGGCGGGACAGGGGCAAACAATGAGCAGTTCTTC,CASSGGTGANNEQFF,TRBV5-5,TRBJ2-1,TRBD1,-
TGCAGCGTTGTCGTCCTGCAGGAGTACTTCTACGAGCAGTACTTC,CSVVVLQEYFYEQYF,TRBV29-1,TRBJ2-7,-,-
TGTGCCAGCGGCAGGGACGTGGTCCTCGAGCAGTACTTC,CASGRDVVLEQYF,TRBV6-1,TRBJ2-7,-,-
TGCGCCAGCAGCTTGGGAACAGACTACTATGAAAAACTGTTTTTT,CASSLGTDYYEKLFF,TRBV5-1,TRBJ1-4,-,-
TGCAGCGTCCCCGGGACAGGGTGGCCTAGCGGACACTACGAGCAGTACTTC,CSVPGTGWPSGHYEQYF,TRBV29-1,TRBJ2-7,TRBD1,-
TGTGCCAGCAGCTCAATGACAGGGATAAGGGAGACCCAGTACTTC,CASSSMTGIRETQYF,TRBV5-6,TRBJ2-5,TRBD1,few
TGTGCCAGCAGTGATCCTGGCTCCACTAGCACAGATACGCAGTATTTT,CASSDPGSTSTDTQYF,TRBV6-1,TRBJ2-3,-,-
TGTGCCAGCAGCCAAGTTGGGGCCGGGACAGGGTGGAACACCGGGGAGCTGTTTTTT,CASSQVGAGTGWNTGELFF,TRBV4-2,TRBJ2-2,TRBD1,-
TGTGCCAGCAGTGAGGCCGAGCAGTACTTC,CASSEAEQYF,TRBV2,TRBJ2-7,-,few
TGCAGCGACCAGGGACTCAAGAACTATGGCTACACCTTC,CSDQGLKNYGYTF,TRBV29-1,TRBJ1-2,-,few
TGTGCCAGCAGCTTAAGAGTGGGCGGGGACACTGAAGCTTTCTTT,CASSLRVGGDTEAFF,TRBV7-9,TRBJ1-1,-,-
TGTGCCAGCAGCTTCGGGGACTCTAATGAAAAACTGTTTTTT,CASSFGDSNEKLFF,TRBV7-6,TRBJ1-4,-,-
TGTGCCAGCAGTTTATCGGGGACAGGGGGCTATGGCTACACCTTC,CASSLSGTGGYGYTF,TRBV27,TRBJ1-2,TRBD1,-
TGTGCCAGCTCCCCCAGCGAGGTGAGTGGCTACACCTTC,CASSPSEVSGYTF,TRBV18,TRBJ1-2,-,-
TGTGCTAGTGGTTTAATTTACCTTGAAGCTTTCTTT,CASGLIYLEAFF,TRBV12-5,TRBJ1-1,-,-
TGTGCCAGCAGTTCTACCCTGACATTGGAGACCCAGTACTTC,CASSSTLTLETQYF,TRBV6-5,TRBJ2-5,-,-
TGTGCCAGCAGCTTGGGTGCTGGTACCGGGAACACTGAAGCTTTCTTT,CASSLGAGTGNTEAFF,TRBV5-6,TRBJ1-1,-,-
TGCGCCAGCAACGAACTAGCGGGACCGGTCGTTGGAAACATTCAGTACTTC,CASNELAGPVVGNIQYF,TRBV10-1,TRBJ2-4,TRBD2,-
TGTGCCAGCAGCATTCGGGTAGCCGGGGAGCTGTTTTTT,CASSIRVAGELFF,TRBV9,TRBJ2-2,-,-
TGTGCCAGCAGCTCTATAATAGAGACTTTAAATGAAAAACTGTTTTTT,CASSSIIETLNEKLFF,TRBV11-2,TRBJ1-4,-,-
TGTGCCAGCAGGCTGACCATGGGGGAGACCCAGTACTTC,CASRLTMGETQYF,TRBV6-5,TRBJ2-5,-,-
TGTGCCAGCTTAAGACGGACTAGCGGTCCTGATGGGGACGATGAGCAGTTCTTC,CASLRRTSGPDGDDEQFF,TRBV7-6,TRBJ2-1,TRBD2,few
TGCAGCACCTCGACGGCTCTCTTAGCTGAAGCTTTCTTT,CSTSTALLAEAFF,TRBV29-1,TRBJ1-1,-,once
TGTGCCAGCAGCGGGGATACGCAGTATTTT,CASSGDTQYF,TRBV9,TRBJ2-3,-,-
TGCGCCAGCAGCATGGACTACTACAATGAGCAGTTCTTC,CASSMDYYNEQFF,TRBV5-1,TRBJ2-1,-,-
TGTGCCACGACCCCGGAAATGGTTACAAGGGAGCAGTTCTTC,CATTPEMVTREQFF,TRBV10-3,TRBJ2-1,-,-
TGTGCCAGCTCACCGACAGGGGGCCAGTCCTACGAGCAGTACTTC,CASSPTGGQSYEQYF,TRBV18,TRBJ2-7,TRBD1,-
TGTGCCAGCAGCTTAGATACTCGGGGAACTACCGACGAGCAGTACTTC,CASSLDTRGTTDEQYF,TRBV7-9,TRBJ2-7,-,-
TGCAGCGTTAGGGAGTATGGCTACACCTTC,CSVREYGYTF,TRBV29-1,TRBJ1-2,-,-
TGTGCCAGCAGCTTAATCCCTCGGGGCAGTCGCTACGAGCAGTACTTC,CASSLIPRGSRYEQYF,TRBV7-6,TRBJ2-7,-,-
TGTGCTAGTGCCGTCCCAGGGAATAGCAATCAGCCCCAGCATTTT,CASAVPGNSNQPQHF,TRBV12-5,TRBJ1-5,-,-
TGTGCCAGCAGCCCCCCCCCGGACACTGAAGCTTTCTTT,CASSPPPDTEAFF,TRBV11-1,TRBJ1-1,-,-